The sequence of this TCR beta chain was determined in a study of CD8+ T cells in alopecia areata. Treatment defined: oral pan-JAK inhibitor, 5-10 mg twice daily. Reverse transcription of extracted RNA yielded cDNA, which provided the sequencing template. Assay used: immunoSEQ multiplex PCR; TCRdb lists only in-frame clones, some missing. The sample includes just under 65,000 clones, 46% of them seen just once. CDR3 length: 11 residues. CDR1 and CDR2 (germline): SQVTM, ANQGSEA. The germline V and J ends were trimmed by 6 bases and 0 bases, with 6 bases remaining between them. There are a few counts of this clone.

The chain recombines TRBV29-1 with TRBJ2-7, with a weak D call TRBD2 (5 bases). The receptor was isolated from a human donor with alopecia areata. This specimen was CD8+ T cells sorted from blood, taken around week 37, from a patient treated with tofacitinib. The CDR3 region is CSVGVSYEQYF. In nucleotides, the CDR3 is TGCAGCGTGGGAGTCTCCTACGAGCAGTACTTC.